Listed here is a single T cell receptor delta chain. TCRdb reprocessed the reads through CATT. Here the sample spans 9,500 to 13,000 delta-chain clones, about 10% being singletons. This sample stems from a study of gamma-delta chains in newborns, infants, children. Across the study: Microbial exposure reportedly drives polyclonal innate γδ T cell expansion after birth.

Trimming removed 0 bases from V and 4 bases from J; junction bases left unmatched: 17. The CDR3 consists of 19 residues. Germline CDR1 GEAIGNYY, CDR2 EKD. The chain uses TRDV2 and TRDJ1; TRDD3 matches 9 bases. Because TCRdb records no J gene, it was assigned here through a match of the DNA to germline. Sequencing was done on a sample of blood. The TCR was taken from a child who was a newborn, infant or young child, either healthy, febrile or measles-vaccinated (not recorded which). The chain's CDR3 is CACDTEFTGGRVAGDKLIF. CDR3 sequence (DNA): TGTGCCTGTGACACCGAGTTTACTGGGGGACGAGTCGCCGGCGATAAACTCATCTTT.